This passage covers 17 T cell receptor beta chains from one sample sequenced in a study of shared clonotypes between healthy human individuals. Generated by immunoSEQ multiplex PCR, the TCRdb table keeps only in-frame clones and is missing some. Here the sample spans some 2 million clones, 90% to 95% being singletons. Sequences were obtained from naive CD4+ T cells sorted from blood. Subset meaning: CD45RA+ positively selected. These receptors were taken from a man aged 18 to 30 in good health.

As for this clone: The same CDR3 also results from other DNA sequences found in this sample. The chain joins TRBV5-1 to TRBJ2-1; a weak D match, TRBD1 (7 bases). Germline V gene sequence: CDR1 SGHRS, CDR2 YFSETQ. The V gene lost 0 bases and the J gene lost 9 bases, with 10 bases spanning the gap. This CDR3 has 13 residues. The CDR3: CASSLGQGGEQFF. CDR3 coding DNA: TGCGCCAGCAGCTTGGGACAGGGAGGTGAGCAGTTCTTC. The whole variable domain, filled in from reference TRBV5-1 and TRBJ2-1, reads KAGVTQTPRYLIKTRGQQVTLSCSPISGHRSVSWYQQTPGQGLQFLFEYFSETQRNKGNFPGRFSGRQFSNSRSEMNVSTLELGDSALYLCASSLGQGGEQFFGPGTRLTVL.

This chain uses TRBV11-2 with TRBJ2-7; D assignment may be TRBD1 or TRBD2 (5 bases each). Trimming cost V 5 bases and J 3 bases, with 23 bases left between them. Germline CDR1 reads SGHAT; CDR2 reads FQNNGV. The CDR3 runs to 17 residues. CDR3: CASSTTGGGQEDYEQYF. The CDR3 DNA sequence: TGTGCCAGCAGCACCACCGGTGGGGGTCAGGAGGACTACGAGCAGTACTTC.

The chain uses TRBV5-1 and TRBJ2-1; 8 nucleotides agree with TRBD2. This CDR3 spans 17 amino acids. CDR1 is SGHRS and CDR2 is YFSETQ in the germline V gene. The V gene end was trimmed by 3 bases and the J gene end by 3 bases; junction bases not matched to a gene: 11. CDR3 nucleotides: TGCGCCAGCAGCTGGGATGGGCTAGCGGGTTACTACAATGAGCAGTTCTTC. This translates into CASSWDGLAGYYNEQFF. The full variable domain, its missing parts supplied by reference TRBV5-1 and TRBJ2-1, is KAGVTQTPRYLIKTRGQQVTLSCSPISGHRSVSWYQQTPGQGLQFLFEYFSETQRNKGNFPGRFSGRQFSNSRSEMNVSTLELGDSALYLCASSWDGLAGYYNEQFFGPGTRLTVL.

The chain uses TRBV6-6 and TRBJ2-1; D perhaps matches TRBD2 (5 bases). Trimming took 2 bases from V and 8 from J, leaving 16 bases between them. Germline V gene data show CDR1 as MNHNY and CDR2 as SVGAGI (reference sequence). This CDR3 spans 15 amino acids. DNA for the CDR3: TGTGCCAGCAGTTACGGGAGTACGAGCTTGGATGAGCAGTTCTTC. Its protein product is CASSYGSTSLDEQFF.

Of note for this clone: One end of the junction is discordant with germline, which a read error may explain. The chain employs TRBV6-5 and TRBJ1-5; D gene unclear. CDR1 is MNHEY and CDR2 is SVGAGI in the germline V gene. The CDR3 is 13 amino acids. The CDR3 here is CASSNSWGQPQHF. CDR3 nucleotides: TGTGCCAGCAGTAACTCGTGGGGTCAGCCCCAGCATTTT.

The V call is TRBV10-3, the J call TRBJ2-7; D not certain. This CDR3 is 15 amino acids long. Germline CDR1 ENHRY, CDR2 SYGVKD. V shed 11 bases and J shed 5 bases, with 25 bases lying between them. CDR3: CAASQPAEGSHEQYF. The CDR3 DNA follows: TGTGCCGCCTCGCAGCCAGCAGAAGGATCCCACGAGCAGTACTTC.

A word on this clone: Germline and junction disagree at one end, which may indicate a read error. The V gene is TRBV7-7, the J gene TRBJ1-3; D gene uncertain. Germline V CDR1 and CDR2: SSHAT, FNYEAQ (reference sequence). This CDR3 region has 14 residues. The DNA for the CDR3 is TGTGCTAGCAGCCCGACACTCTCTGGAAACACCATATATTTT. It translates to CASSPTLSGNTIYF.

V gene TRBV6-1 combines with J gene TRBJ1-5, with TRBD1 as a possible D gene (6 bases). Germline CDR1 MNHNS, CDR2 SASEGT. Trimming removed 7 bases at V and 3 bases at J, with 13 bases between. This CDR3 has 14 amino acids. The CDR3 region has the DNA TGTGCCAGCACTCGAACAGGGCACAATCAGCCCCAGCATTTT. As protein: CASTRTGHNQPQHF.

V and J are TRBV5-6 and TRBJ2-3, with 7 bases lining up with TRBD2. J gave up 0 bases and V 0 bases, and 13 bases lay outside the gene matches. This CDR3 region has 19 residues. CDR1 is SGHDT and CDR2 is YYEEEE in the germline V gene. The CDR3 region is CASSLGSGGDYLSTDTQYF. In DNA, the CDR3 is TGTGCCAGCAGCTTGGGGTCGGGCGGGGACTACCTCAGCACAGATACGCAGTATTTT.

The chain has TRBV30 and TRBJ2-3; 8 bases match TRBD1. J lost 2 bases, V lost 8 bases, and 12 bases had no gene match. The CDR3 spans 15 residues. Germline CDR1 is GTSNPN and CDR2 is SVGIG (reference sequence). For the CDR3, the DNA is TGTGCCCTGGAATCCAGGGGGCGCGACACAGATACGCAGTATTTT. This codes for CALESRGRDTDTQYF.

This sequence joins TRBV15 and TRBJ2-7, with D unclear. The CDR3 extends over 12 amino acids. The V gene lost 0 bases and the J gene lost 10 bases, with 10 bases spanning the gap. In germline, CDR1 is LNHNV, CDR2 YYDKDF (reference sequence). This CDR3 is CATSRDEQAQYF. CDR3 bases: TGTGCCACCAGCAGAGATGAGCAAGCCCAGTACTTC.

Concerning this clone itself: This CDR3 is also generated by other DNA sequences in the sample. The chain has TRBV6-5 and TRBJ1-1; D not certain. CDR3 size: 13 residues. The V gene's germline CDR1 is MNHEY and CDR2 SVGAGI. V shed 6 bases and J shed 4 bases, with 12 bases lying between them. The CDR3 loop reads CASRRTDRTEAFF. The CDR3 DNA is TGTGCCAGCAGACGGACTGACCGCACTGAAGCTTTCTTT.

The chain joins TRBV2 to TRBJ1-6; no definite D call. The CDR3 runs to 14 residues. Trimming removed 5 bases from V and 9 bases from J, with 14 bases in between. Germline loops: CDR1 SNHLY, CDR2 FYNNEI. CDR3 residues: CASSRTPSGSPLHF. In nucleotides, the CDR3 is TGTGCCAGCAGTAGGACCCCGTCGGGTTCACCCCTCCACTTT. Complete variable domain (other parts from reference TRBV2 and TRBJ1-6): EPEVTQTPSHQVTQMGQEVILRCVPISNHLYFYWYRQILGQKVEFLVSFYNNEISEKSEIFDDQFSVERPDGSNFTLKIRSTKLEDSAMYFCASSRTPSGSPLHFGNGTRLTVT.

Concerning this clone: The same CDR3 can be traced to other DNA sequences in this sample. The chain links TRBV5-1 to TRBJ2-7; no definite D call. The CDR3 contains 15 residues. The germline V gene encodes CDR1 SGHRS and CDR2 YFSETQ. V lost 4 bases to trimming and J lost 2 bases, with 16 bases between them. This chain's CDR3 is CASSLVGGETYEQYF. CDR3 coding DNA: TGCGCCAGCAGCCTGGTGGGCGGAGAGACCTACGAGCAGTACTTC.

The V and J genes are TRBV6-1 and TRBJ2-1; D gene uncertain. Deletions cut 4 bases from V and 7 bases from J, with 5 bases between. Germline V lookup: CDR1 MNHNS, CDR2 SASEGT. This CDR3 spans 11 amino acids. The chain's CDR3 is CASSVTNEQFF. The CDR3 DNA is TGTGCCAGCAGTGTTACAAATGAGCAGTTCTTC.

The chain employs TRBV7-9 and TRBJ1-1, with 8 bases matching TRBD1. CDR1 is SEHNR and CDR2 is FQNEAQ in the germline V gene (reference sequence). This CDR3 is built from 15 residues. V was pared by 2 bases and J by 0 bases, with 2 bases of the junction left unmatched. The CDR3 here is CASSLQGAVNTEAFF. The CDR3 nucleotides are TGTGCCAGCAGCTTACAGGGGGCCGTGAACACTGAAGCTTTCTTT.

The chain carries TRBV7-9 and TRBJ1-1, with a possible D match to TRBD1 (6 bases). This CDR3 comprises 15 residues. V lost 6 bases and J lost 7, with 21 bases in between. The germline CDR1 and CDR2 sequences are SEHNR and FQNEAQ (reference sequence). The CDR3 protein is CASRRAGTIQGEAFF. The CDR3 bases are TGTGCCAGCAGACGGGCCGGGACTATACAGGGTGAAGCTTTCTTT.